Listed below are T cell receptor beta chains from one sample, sequenced in a study of blood T cell repertoires in COVID-19. Some clones are missing from TCRdb's copy, which holds only in-frame ones; the method was immunoSEQ multiplex PCR. The repertoire consists of approximately 150,000 clones, with 80% to 90% occurring once and the leading ten covering less than 45%. The specimen was peripheral blood. These receptors were obtained from a middle-aged man who had recovered from COVID-19. Both conserved end residues are part of each CDR3. Fields, in order: CDR3 length, J gene, V gene, CDR3 protein.

length: 20
J: TRBJ2-3
V: TRBV6-2/TRBV6-3
CDR3: CASSSLGTFFGRGSTDTQYF

length: 17
J: TRBJ1-2
V: TRBV7-9
CDR3: CASSYDLGGQGPYGYTF

length: 14
J: TRBJ2-7
V: TRBV9
CDR3: CASSVGGTGYEQYF

length: 14
J: TRBJ1-5
V: TRBV19
CDR3: CASSMGGSNQPQHF

length: 17
J: TRBJ2-7
V: TRBV5-6
CDR3: CASSLWTGTSGFYEQYF

length: 15
J: TRBJ1-5
V: TRBV2
CDR3: CASSAGTGLRQPQHF

length: 16
J: TRBJ2-5
V: TRBV18
CDR3: CASSTTAGGLGETQYF

length: 16
J: TRBJ2-1
V: TRBV9
CDR3: CASSVTSGVSYNEQFF

length: 15
J: TRBJ1-2
V: TRBV2
CDR3: CASIGRDRGREGYTF

length: 15
J: TRBJ2-1
V: TRBV11-2
CDR3: CASSPGTGGFYEQFF